One and the same sample provided the 25 T cell receptor beta chains below, sequenced in a study of vaccination effects on CD4 cells after COVID-19. Repertoires were generated with immunoSEQ multiplex PCR, while TCRdb's copy carries only in-frame clones and drops some. The table lists tens of thousands of clones, roughly 80% of them singletons. The culture ran for approximately 10 days, and then CD4+ T cells were isolated. Two-dose vaccination with either BNT162b2 or mRNA-1273 was given to the participants. Their antigen targets remain unknown. The specimen comprised CD4+ T cells from PBMCs cultured without peptide, sampled after COVID-19 vaccination. Receptor source: a human donor who received a COVID-19 vaccine.

V and J are TRBV5-8 and TRBJ2-2; D gene uncertain. Trimming shortened V by 10 bases and J by 3 bases, and 13 bases separated the two germline ends. The CDR3 consists of 13 residues. The V gene's germline CDR1 is SGHTS and CDR2 YDEGEE. For the CDR3, the DNA is TGTGCCGGAAAACCACAGTACACCGGGGAGCTGTTTTTT. Protein: CAGKPQYTGELFF.

The V and J genes are TRBV18 and TRBJ2-5, with 7 bases matching TRBD1. Looked up from germline, CDR1 is KGHSH and CDR2 is LQKENI. The CDR3 runs to 16 residues. After removal of 3 bases from V and 2 bases from J, the junction contained 9 bases not matched to a gene. This chain's CDR3 is CASSPYRDSEQETQYF. The CDR3 DNA sequence: TGTGCCAGCTCACCCTACCGGGACAGCGAACAAGAGACCCAGTACTTC.

The V call is TRBV3-1 (or the pseudogene TRBV3-2), the J call TRBJ1-1; TRBD1 might be the D (6 bases). CDR1 is LGHDT, CDR2 YNNKEL, per germline (reference sequence). CDR3 length: 18 amino acids. Trimming shortened V by 0 bases and J by 3 bases, and 20 bases separated the two germline ends. The CDR3, as DNA: TGTGCCAGCAGCCAAGATACGAGGCCCTGGGGGGCCTACACTGAAGCTTTCTTT. Translating gives CASSQDTRPWGAYTEAFF.

This clone was seen only once. The CDR3: CASSSGWVDTEAFF. The CDR3 region has the DNA TGTGCCAGCAGTTCAGGGTGGGTAGACACTGAAGCTTTCTTT. This rearrangement joins TRBV6-5 to TRBJ1-1, with D perhaps matching TRBD1 (5 bases). The CDR3 totals 14 residues. The germline V and J ends were trimmed by 4 bases and 3 bases, with 12 bases remaining between them. Per the germline V gene, CDR1 is MNHEY and CDR2 is SVGAGI.

This clone was detected only a few times. The chain couples TRBV28 to TRBJ2-5; D is possibly TRBD2 (5 bases). Germline V lookup: CDR1 MDHEN, CDR2 SYDVKM. The CDR3 is 12 amino acids. Trimming took off 2 bases at V and 5 bases at J, with 6 bases between the two ends. The chain's CDR3 is CASSLKRETQYF. In DNA form, the CDR3 reads TGTGCCAGCAGTTTAAAGCGGGAGACCCAGTACTTC.

The chain recombines TRBV19 with TRBJ1-3, with 7 bases aligning to TRBD1. This CDR3 is built from 20 residues. In germline, CDR1 is LNHDA, CDR2 SQIVND (reference sequence). Trimming took 5 bases from V and 8 from J; bases not matched to a gene: 27. The CDR3 sequence is CASSPLRKGGEVSSWDTIYF. The CDR3 DNA reads TGTGCCAGTAGTCCCCTCAGGAAAGGGGGCGAAGTTTCCTCTTGGGACACCATATATTTT.

Turning to this clone: A read error may account for a junction end that differs from germline. The chain has TRBV19 and TRBJ1-1; D remains unclear. Germline values: CDR1 LNHDA, CDR2 SQIVND (reference sequence). This CDR3 comprises 14 residues. CDR3 region: CASSIPPRNTEAFF. In DNA, the CDR3 is TGTGCCAGCAGTATCCCCCCACGGAACACTGAAGCTTTCTTT.

This clone was seen a few times. CDR3 region: CASSDMQGNTIYF. Written as DNA, the CDR3 is TGTGCCAGTTCGGATATGCAGGGAAACACCATATATTTT. The chain combines TRBV18 with TRBJ1-3; no clear D gene. The CDR3 consists of 13 residues. Trimming stripped 9 bases from V and 4 bases from J, with 13 bases between. CDR1 KGHSH and CDR2 LQKENI come from the germline V gene.

The gene calls are TRBV2 and TRBJ2-3; unclear D gene. The CDR3 extends over 12 amino acids. Between the trimmed V and J ends, which lost 8 bases and 6 bases, there was a span of 12 bases. Looked up from germline, CDR1 is SNHLY and CDR2 is FYNNEI. CDR3 sequence: CASSRPRDTQYF. DNA for the CDR3: TGTGCCAGCTCGCGACCAAGGGATACGCAGTATTTT.

The V call is TRBV9, the J call TRBJ1-2; 9 bases are a match to TRBD1. In germline, CDR1 is SGDLS, CDR2 YYNGEE. The length of the CDR3 is 15 residues. The J segment lost 8 bases and the V segment lost 4 bases, leaving 12 bases of the junction unmatched. CDR3 DNA: TGTGCCAGCAGCACCGGGACAGGGTTGGTTGGGGGCTACACCTTC. Protein: CASSTGTGLVGGYTF.

The chain uses TRBV30 and TRBJ1-2, with a possible D match to TRBD1 (6 bases). Germline V lookup: CDR1 GTSNPN, CDR2 SVGIG (reference sequence). Trimming cost V 1 base and J 8 bases, with 23 bases left between them. This CDR3 spans 16 amino acids. CDR3 nucleotide sequence: TGTGCCTGGAGTGGAGTTAGATGGGGGGCCGGCGGCGGCTACACCTTC. It codes for CAWSGVRWGAGGGYTF.

The rearrangement joins TRBV5-5 to TRBJ2-7; D perhaps matches TRBD2 (6 bases). V was clipped by 0 bases and J by 3 bases, with 13 bases between them. The CDR3 extends over 15 amino acids. Germline V gene data show CDR1 as SGHKS and CDR2 as YYEKEE (reference sequence). This CDR3 is CASSLARISGYEQYV. The CDR3, as DNA: TGTGCCAGCAGCTTGGCCAGAATTAGCGGCTACGAGCAGTACGTC.

In this sample, this clone turned up a few times. The CDR3 protein is CASSVGDRGRRETQYF. CDR3 coding DNA: TGTGCCAGCAGCGTAGGGGACAGGGGGCGTCGGGAGACCCAGTACTTC. The chain has TRBV9 and TRBJ2-5; 12 nucleotides align to TRBD1. The CDR3 contains 16 residues. Germline loops: CDR1 SGDLS, CDR2 YYNGEE. J gave up 5 bases and V 0 bases, and 5 bases lay outside the gene matches.

The J gene is TRBJ1-1, the V gene TRBV2; D is unresolved. This CDR3 is built from 14 residues. With 6 bases removed from V and 5 bases from J, the gap between germline ends came to 16 bases. Germline assignment: CDR1 SNHLY and CDR2 FYNNEI. The CDR3 spells CASSVEGRKTEAFF. The CDR3 DNA follows: TGTGCCAGCAGCGTCGAAGGGCGAAAGACTGAAGCTTTCTTT. Together with reference TRBV2 and TRBJ1-1, the CDR3 gives the full variable domain: EPEVTQTPSHQVTQMGQEVILRCVPISNHLYFYWYRQILGQKVEFLVSFYNNEISEKSEIFDDQFSVERPDGSNFTLKIRSTKLEDSAMYFCASSVEGRKTEAFFGQGTRLTVV.

V and J are TRBV6-6 and TRBJ1-2; TRBD1 might be the D (6 bases). Trimming took off 5 bases at V and 6 bases at J, with 13 bases between the two ends. The CDR3 runs 13 residues. The germline CDR1 and CDR2 sequences are MNHNY and SVGAGI (reference sequence). The CDR3 sequence: CASSGQFPNGYTF. CDR3 DNA sequence: TGTGCCAGCAGTGGACAGTTCCCAAATGGCTACACCTTC.

J is TRBJ2-2 and V is TRBV5-4; 14 bases fit TRBD2. Germline loops: CDR1 SGHNT, CDR2 YYREEE (reference sequence). V shed 4 bases and J 3 bases; nucleotides not matched to a gene: 8. CDR3 length: 18 residues. The DNA of the CDR3 is TGTGCCAGCAGCAGCCCGACTAGCGGGGGGGCGGACACCGGGGAGCTGTTTTTT. Its protein is CASSSPTSGGADTGELFF.

This clone occurred once. CDR3 sequence: CSSADSGANVLTF. The CDR3 DNA is TGCAGCTCAGCCGACTCTGGGGCCAACGTCCTGACTTTC. The chain has TRBV29-1 and TRBJ2-6; no clear D gene. The CDR3 sequence is 13 residues long. Deletions cut 8 bases from V and 0 bases from J, with 8 bases between. CDR1 and CDR2 from the germline V gene are SQVTM and ANQGSEA.

The rearrangement uses TRBV5-1 and TRBJ2-5; D is undetermined. Germline V gives CDR1 SGHRS, CDR2 YFSETQ. V dropped 4 bases and J dropped 0 bases, with 13 bases sitting between them. The CDR3 contains 15 residues. In nucleotides, the CDR3 is TGCGCCAGCAGCCTCGGTGTCGGCTACCAAGAGACCCAGTACTTC. Residues: CASSLGVGYQETQYF.

CDR3 loop: CASSTLAGSYNEQFF. CDR3 DNA sequence: TGTGCCAGCAGTACACTAGCGGGGTCCTACAATGAGCAGTTCTTC. J is TRBJ2-1 and V is TRBV6-6, with TRBD2 matching 10 bases. The germline gives CDR1 MNHNY, CDR2 SVGAGI (reference sequence). V shed 5 bases, J shed 1 base, and the junction held 2 bases outside the gene matches. CDR3 length: 15 amino acids.

V gene TRBV6-2 or TRBV6-3 combines with J gene TRBJ1-2; no firm D call. Looked up from germline, CDR1 is MNHEY and CDR2 is SVGEGT. This CDR3 spans 15 amino acids. V lost 2 bases, J lost 7 bases, and 17 bases lay in between. CDR3 DNA: TGTGCCAGCAGTTACGCGTCCCAAACGGGGTCTGGCTACACCTTC. Translated: CASSYASQTGSGYTF.

The rearrangement joins TRBV6-5 to TRBJ2-7, with D maybe TRBD1 (6 bases). The germline gives CDR1 MNHEY, CDR2 SVGAGI. Trimming removed 4 bases from V and 2 bases from J, with 15 bases in between. The length of the CDR3 is 15 residues. The CDR3 region is CASSWTDLNPYEQYV. The CDR3 nucleotides read TGTGCCAGCAGTTGGACAGACCTAAACCCCTACGAGCAGTACGTC.

The chain links TRBV6-4 to TRBJ2-1, with 8 bases aligning to TRBD2. Germline V gives CDR1 MRHNA, CDR2 SNTAGT. With V trimmed by 3 bases and J by 3 bases, 4 bases remained unmatched. The CDR3 spans 15 residues. CDR3 nucleotide sequence: TGTGCCAGCAGTGAGAAGCGGGGGTACTACAATGAGCAGTTCTTC. Protein sequence: CASSEKRGYYNEQFF.

The chain joins TRBV4-3 to TRBJ1-6; D is ambiguous. The V gene lost 4 bases and the J gene lost 11 bases, with 15 bases spanning the gap. The germline V gene encodes CDR1 LGHNA and CDR2 YSLEER. This CDR3 region has 14 residues. The CDR3: CASSPLRDETPLHF. For the CDR3, the DNA is TGCGCCAGCAGCCCCCTTCGTGACGAAACACCCCTCCACTTT.

The V gene is TRBV12-3 or TRBV12-4, the J gene TRBJ1-5; D is possibly TRBD1 (5 bases). CDR3 length equals 13 residues. V lost 7 bases, J lost 7 bases, and 14 bases lay in between. The CDR3 coding sequence is TGTGCCAGCACCGGGGGGTACGGACAGCCCCAGCATTTT. Protein product: CASTGGYGQPQHF.

The chain couples TRBV5-6 to TRBJ1-3, with 7 bases matching TRBD1. Trimming took 0 bases from V and 4 from J; bases not matched to a gene: 4. This CDR3 comprises 15 residues. Per the germline V gene, CDR1 is SGHDT and CDR2 is YYEEEE. DNA of the CDR3: TGTGCCAGCAGCTTGGCGCAGGGGGGGGGAAACACCATATATTTT. It encodes CASSLAQGGGNTIYF. Full variable domain (rest looked up from reference TRBV5-6 and TRBJ1-3): DAGVTQSPTHLIKTRGQQVTLRCSPKSGHDTVSWYQQALGQGPQFIFQYYEEEERQRGNFPDRFSGHQFPNYSSELNVNALLLGDSALYLCASSLAQGGGNTIYFGEGSWLTVV.